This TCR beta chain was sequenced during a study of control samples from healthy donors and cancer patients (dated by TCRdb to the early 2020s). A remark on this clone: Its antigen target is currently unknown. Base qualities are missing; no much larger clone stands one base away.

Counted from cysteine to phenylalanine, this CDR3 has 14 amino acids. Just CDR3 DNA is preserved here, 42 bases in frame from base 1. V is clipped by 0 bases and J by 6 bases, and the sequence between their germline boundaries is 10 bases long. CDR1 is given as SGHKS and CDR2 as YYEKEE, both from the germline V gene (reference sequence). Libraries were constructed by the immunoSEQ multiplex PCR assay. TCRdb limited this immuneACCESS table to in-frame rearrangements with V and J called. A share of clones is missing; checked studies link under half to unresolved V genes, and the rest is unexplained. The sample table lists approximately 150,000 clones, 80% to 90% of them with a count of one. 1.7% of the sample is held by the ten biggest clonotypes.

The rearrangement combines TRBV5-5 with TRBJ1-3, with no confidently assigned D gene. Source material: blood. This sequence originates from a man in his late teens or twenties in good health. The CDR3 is CASSLGSILNTIYF. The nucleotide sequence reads TGTGCCAGCAGCTTGGGCAGTATTCTAAACACCATATATTTT.